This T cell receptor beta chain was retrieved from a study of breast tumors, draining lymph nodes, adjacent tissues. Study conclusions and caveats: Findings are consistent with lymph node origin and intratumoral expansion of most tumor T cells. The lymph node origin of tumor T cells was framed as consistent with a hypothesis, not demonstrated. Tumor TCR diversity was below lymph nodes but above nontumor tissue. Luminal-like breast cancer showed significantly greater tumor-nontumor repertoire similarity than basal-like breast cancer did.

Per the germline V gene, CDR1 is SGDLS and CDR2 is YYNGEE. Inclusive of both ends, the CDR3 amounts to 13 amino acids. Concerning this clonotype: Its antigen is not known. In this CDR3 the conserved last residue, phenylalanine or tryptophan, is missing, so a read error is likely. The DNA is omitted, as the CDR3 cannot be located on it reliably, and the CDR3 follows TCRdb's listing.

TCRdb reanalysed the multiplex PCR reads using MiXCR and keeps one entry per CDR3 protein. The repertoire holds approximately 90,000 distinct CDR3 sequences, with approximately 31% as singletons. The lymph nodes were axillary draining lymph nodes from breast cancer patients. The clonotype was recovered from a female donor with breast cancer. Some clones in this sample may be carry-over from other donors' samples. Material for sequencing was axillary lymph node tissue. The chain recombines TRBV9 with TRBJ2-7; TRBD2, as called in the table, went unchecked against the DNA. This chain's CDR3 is CASSVGNMGPSCS.